This T cell receptor (beta chain) was captured in a study of technical replicates of blood from a handful of donors. Germline values: CDR1 SGHTS, CDR2 YDEGEE. Trimming pared 2 bases from V and 5 bases from J, leaving 16 bases between. The CDR3 spans 16 residues. This clone was observed a handful of times. Measured with immunoSEQ multiplex PCR; TCRdb has only the in-frame clones, and not every one. Of 56,000 or so clones listed, over 90% are singletons. Source material: PBMCs. The receptor's source is a human donor in good health. Some clones in this sample may be carry-over from other donors' samples. V is TRBV5-8 and J is TRBJ1-4; D not certain. CDR3 loop: CASSFGVATHNEKLFF. CDR3 coding DNA: TGTGCCAGCAGCTTTGGAGTGGCGACCCACAATGAAAAACTGTTTTTT.